These T cell receptor beta chains were read from a single sample in a study of Ad26.COV2.S vaccination and SARS-CoV-2 variants. Produced via immunoSEQ multiplex PCR; TCRdb's table is partial and in-frame only. This sample has around 310,000 clones, with roughly 90% found just once. The sample was peripheral blood, taken in a trial of Ad26.COV2.S vaccine versus placebo. The receptors were sampled from a person aged 18-60 years who received the Ad26.COV2.S COVID-19 vaccine or a placebo. CDR3s include the opening cysteine and the closing phenylalanine or tryptophan. D genes are given only for firm matches. Only some rows state a clone size, as once, few, many or a class for expanded clones.

>TRBV7-3|NA|TRBJ2-1|NA|15
CASSPQPNSYNEQFF
TGTGCCAGCAGCCCACAGCCTAACTCCTACAATGAGCAGTTCTTC
>TRBV30|NA|TRBJ1-1|NA|11
CAWNGGARAFF
TGTGCCTGGAATGGGGGAGCGCGAGCTTTCTTT
>TRBV5-1|NA|TRBJ1-5|NA|14
CASSLGRDNQPQHF
TGCGCCAGCAGCTTGGGACGGGACAATCAGCCCCAGCATTTT
>TRBV28|TRBD1|TRBJ2-7|NA|16
CASSLSPGTGDSEQYF
TGTGCCAGCAGTTTAAGCCCGGGAACAGGGGATAGCGAGCAGTACTTC
>TRBV27|NA|TRBJ2-7|NA|13
CASSPGYDYEQYF
TGTGCCAGCAGTCCGGGGTACGATTACGAGCAGTACTTC
>TRBV9|TRBD1|TRBJ1-6|NA|15
CASSTRQGADSPLHF
TGTGCCAGCAGCACTCGACAGGGGGCCGATTCACCCCTCCACTTT
>TRBV14|NA|TRBJ2-2|NA|14
CASSPDPRTGELFF
TGTGCCAGCAGCCCCGATCCAAGAACCGGGGAGCTGTTTTTT
>TRBV7-9|TRBD2|TRBJ2-1|NA|19
CASSSLGLAGGASYNEQFF
TGTGCCAGCAGCTCCCTTGGACTAGCGGGAGGGGCCTCCTACAATGAGCAGTTCTTC
>TRBV19|TRBD1|TRBJ1-5|NA|17
CASEGGTGIYSNQPQHF
TGTGCCAGTGAGGGGGGGACAGGAATTTATAGCAATCAGCCCCAGCATTTT
>TRBV9|NA|TRBJ2-6|once|17
CASSGLGLPQGANVLTF
TGTGCCAGCAGCGGACTAGGCTTGCCGCAAGGGGCCAACGTCCTGACTTTC
>TRBV6-2/TRBV6-3|TRBD1|TRBJ1-1|few|13
CASRYRGSTEAFF
TGTGCCAGCAGATACAGGGGGAGCACTGAAGCTTTCTTT
>TRBV5-6|NA|TRBJ2-2|once|15
CASSSVAISTGELFF
TGTGCCAGCAGCTCCGTAGCCATTTCTACCGGGGAGCTGTTTTTT
>TRBV9|NA|TRBJ2-3|NA|14
CASSVEPSTDTQYF
TGTGCCAGCAGCGTAGAACCGAGCACAGATACGCAGTATTTT
>TRBV29-1|NA|TRBJ2-3|NA|16
CSVEGKQSVRSDTQYF
TGCAGCGTTGAAGGAAAGCAATCCGTACGGTCGGATACGCAGTATTTT
>TRBV29-1|NA|TRBJ2-2|NA|15
CSVESGTRNTGELFF
TGCAGCGTTGAATCTGGGACAAGAAACACCGGGGAGCTGTTTTTT
>TRBV4-3|NA|TRBJ1-2|NA|13
CASSQDLGDGYTF
TGCGCCAGCAGCCAAGATCTGGGGGATGGCTACACCTTC
>TRBV27|TRBD2|TRBJ2-3|once|17
CASSSPGLAGGQDTQYF
TGTGCCAGCAGTTCCCCTGGACTAGCGGGAGGGCAAGATACGCAGTATTTT
>TRBV18|TRBD1|TRBJ1-4|NA|14
CASSPGGAGEKLFF
TGTGCCAGCTCCCCAGGGGGCGCGGGTGAAAAACTGTTTTTT
>TRBV10-3|NA|TRBJ2-1|NA|13
CAIKSHGGNEQFF
TGTGCCATCAAGAGCCATGGGGGGAATGAGCAGTTCTTC
>TRBV5-1|NA|TRBJ1-1|NA|17
CASSLGGRELMNTEAFF
TGCGCCAGCAGCTTGGGTGGACGGGAACTCATGAACACTGAAGCTTTCTTT
>TRBV28|NA|TRBJ1-3|NA|14
CASSLPATGNTIYF
TGTGCCAGCAGTTTGCCGGCGACTGGAAACACCATATATTTT
>TRBV28|NA|TRBJ2-3|NA|13
CASSQARADTQYF
TGTGCCAGCAGTCAGGCAAGAGCAGATACGCAGTATTTT
>TRBV25-1|NA|TRBJ1-1|NA|16
CASSEWSQTGDTEAFF
TGTGCCAGCAGTGAATGGTCTCAGACAGGCGACACTGAAGCTTTCTTT
>TRBV3-1/TRBV3-2|NA|TRBJ1-2|NA|18
CASSSGTGWTKAHYGYTF
TGTGCCAGCAGTTCAGGCACAGGGTGGACGAAGGCTCACTATGGCTACACCTTC
>TRBV18|TRBD1|TRBJ1-5|NA|15
CASSPKGQGNQPQHF
TGTGCCAGCTCACCAAAGGGACAGGGCAATCAGCCCCAGCATTTT
>TRBV2|TRBD1|TRBJ2-1|few|16
CASDRWTGPNYNEQFF
TGTGCCAGCGACAGATGGACAGGGCCCAACTACAATGAGCAGTTCTTC
>TRBV5-1|TRBD1|TRBJ1-3|few|16
CASSLWTGGAGNTIYF
TGCGCCAGCAGCCTGTGGACAGGGGGCGCGGGAAACACCATATATTTT
>TRBV5-1|NA|TRBJ2-3|NA|18
CASSSNALLVKGTDTQYF
TGCGCCAGCAGCTCGAACGCCCTCTTAGTGAAGGGTACAGATACGCAGTATTTT
>TRBV7-2|NA|TRBJ2-2|NA|17
CASSPLSVGGYTGELFF
TGTGCCAGCAGCCCGCTTTCTGTAGGGGGTTATACCGGGGAGCTGTTTTTT
>TRBV6-5|NA|TRBJ2-2|NA|11
CASKETGELFF
TGTGCCAGCAAGGAGACCGGGGAGCTGTTTTTT
>TRBV3-1/TRBV3-2|TRBD2|TRBJ2-2|NA|16
CASSQPGLAASGELFF
TGTGCCAGCAGCCAGCCGGGACTAGCGGCCTCCGGGGAGCTGTTTTTT
>TRBV3-1/TRBV3-2|NA|TRBJ1-1|NA|17
CASSQLTSVWGGTEAFF
TGTGCCAGCAGCCAATTGACTTCGGTGTGGGGAGGAACTGAAGCTTTCTTT
>TRBV15|NA|TRBJ1-1|NA|15
CATSRAPGTNTEAFF
TGTGCCACCAGCAGAGCCCCCGGGACGAACACTGAAGCTTTCTTT
>TRBV25-1|NA|TRBJ1-3|NA|14
CASSEGGRGNTIYF
TGTGCCAGCAGTGAAGGCGGGCGGGGAAACACCATATATTTT
>TRBV7-9|NA|TRBJ1-5|NA|14
CASSLQGSNQPQHF
TGTGCCAGCAGCTTACAGGGCAGCAATCAGCCCCAGCATTTT
>TRBV4-3|NA|TRBJ2-2|once|15
CASSPRTANTGELFF
TGCGCCAGCAGCCCTCGGACAGCGAACACCGGGGAGCTGTTTTTT
>TRBV9|NA|TRBJ1-1|NA|17
CASSVSGSGTPGTEAFF
TGTGCCAGCAGCGTTTCAGGGAGTGGGACCCCTGGGACTGAAGCTTTCTTT
>TRBV25-1|NA|TRBJ1-1|once|12
CASGGRYTEAFF
TGTGCCAGCGGAGGCAGGTACACTGAAGCTTTCTTT
>TRBV11-3|NA|TRBJ2-5|NA|16
CASSLPRAGDQETQYF
TGTGCCAGCAGCCTCCCCAGGGCAGGAGACCAAGAGACCCAGTACTTC
>TRBV20-1|TRBD1|TRBJ1-4|NA|16
CSASPQGSATNEKLFF
TGCAGTGCTAGTCCACAGGGGTCAGCAACTAATGAAAAACTGTTTTTT
>TRBV6-5|NA|TRBJ1-5|NA|14
CASRPPRRGQPQHF
TGTGCCAGTCGCCCCCCCAGGCGCGGGCAGCCCCAGCATTTT
>TRBV5-4|NA|TRBJ2-1|NA|15
CASSPTRDSYNEQFF
TGTGCCAGCAGCCCGACGCGGGACTCCTACAATGAGCAGTTCTTC
>TRBV5-1|TRBD1|TRBJ1-2|NA|14
CASSGTGDNYGYTF
TGCGCCAGCAGCGGGACAGGGGATAACTATGGCTACACCTTC
>TRBV27|NA|TRBJ1-6|NA|13
CASSFSGNSPLHF
TGTGCCAGCAGTTTCTCTGGTAATTCACCCCTCCACTTT
>TRBV7-8|TRBD1|TRBJ1-5|NA|17
CASSLEGQGFSNQPQHF
TGTGCCAGCAGCTTAGAGGGACAGGGATTTAGCAATCAGCCCCAGCATTTT
>TRBV6-6|TRBD1|TRBJ1-1|NA|13
CASSHQGGTEAFF
TGTGCCAGCAGTCACCAGGGGGGGACTGAAGCTTTCTTT
>TRBV10-3|NA|TRBJ1-2|NA|16
CAISDGGMENNYGYTF
TGTGCCATCAGCGATGGCGGTATGGAGAATAACTATGGCTACACCTTC
>TRBV4-3|TRBD1|TRBJ2-3|NA|16
CASSPDRGGDTDTQYF
TGCGCCAGCAGCCCTGACAGGGGGGGAGACACAGATACGCAGTATTTT
>TRBV4-1|NA|TRBJ1-1|NA|18
CASSQDSGTSGMNTEAFF
TGCGCCAGCAGCCAAGACTCCGGGACGTCCGGTATGAACACTGAAGCTTTCTTT
>TRBV5-4|NA|TRBJ2-7|NA|15
CASSPSGDLAYEQYF
TGTGCCAGCAGCCCCTCGGGGGATCTTGCCTACGAGCAGTACTTC
>TRBV28|NA|TRBJ1-1|NA|15
CASSSAGGVNTEAFF
TGTGCCAGCAGTTCCGCGGGGGGGGTGAACACTGAAGCTTTCTTT
>TRBV7-9|NA|TRBJ2-7|once|11
CASSLRYEQYF
TGTGCCAGCAGCTTACGGTACGAGCAGTACTTC
>TRBV15|NA|TRBJ1-5|few|18
CATSSLDWGFSSNQPQHF
TGTGCCACCAGCAGCCTGGACTGGGGGTTCTCTAGCAATCAGCCCCAGCATTTT
>TRBV28|NA|TRBJ1-1|once|13
CASGGTMNTEAFF
TGTGCCAGTGGGGGGACCATGAACACTGAAGCTTTCTTT